The sequence of this T cell receptor (beta chain) was determined in a study of shared clonotypes between healthy human individuals. Study-level findings and limits: Sample collection involved blood only; tissue repertoires are likely different. The naive CD4 repertoires of a few donors were compared, and approximately 5% of clonotypes were shared. Though the depth was large, rarefaction showed that sorted-subset sequencing was incomplete.

In regard to this clone: Its antigen is unidentified.

Naive CD8 cells lacked CD45RO, underwent positive selection for CCR7 and left out terminally differentiated effector memory CD45RA+ cells. Nashville, Tennessee was home to all donors, who were Caucasian adults. Profiled with immunoSEQ multiplex PCR; TCRdb holds only in-frame clones, not every one. In the table there are 660,000 or so clones, roughly 95% of which are singletons. The germline V gene encodes CDR1 SGHRS and CDR2 YFSETQ. Losses at the gene ends were 2 bases for V and 0 bases for J; bases not matched to a gene: 9. The CDR3 sequence is 17 residues long. The sample consisted of naive CD8+ T cells sorted from blood. This TCR derives from a woman aged 25 to 45 in good health. The chain links TRBV5-1 to TRBJ1-1; 8 nucleotides line up with TRBD1. The CDR3 DNA is TGCGCCAGCAGCTTCCGGCAGGGGGCCGGATTGAACACTGAAGCTTTCTTT. This translates into CASSFRQGAGLNTEAFF.